This entry lists 8 T cell receptor beta chains sequenced from one sample in a study of cytomegalovirus exposure and HLA in healthy donors. This PCR relied on a set of 60 Vbeta primers and 13 Jbeta primers. Profiled with immunoSEQ multiplex PCR; TCRdb holds only in-frame clones, not every one. The sample shows fewer than 150,000 clones, about 80% of them seen only once. Input material: PBMCs. These TCRs come from a man aged 40-55 years in good health and CMV-seropositive.

This clone was observed a few times. The germline gene is not matched at one end of the junction; a read error may be the cause. The chain uses TRBV13 and TRBJ2-5, with no clear D. This CDR3 has 9 amino acids. CDR1 and CDR2 from the germline V gene are PRHDT and FYEKMQ (reference sequence). The CDR3 nucleotides are TGTGCCAGCAGCCCCCCCCTTGACTTC. It is translated as CASSPPLDF. Using reference TRBV13 and TRBJ2-5 for the parts outside the CDR3, the full variable domain is AAGVIQSPRHLIKEKRETATLKCYPIPRHDTVYWYQQGPGQDPQFLISFYEKMQSDKGSIPDRFSAQQFSDYHSELNMSSLELGDSALYFCASSPPLDFGPGTRLLVL.

V is TRBV5-1 and J is TRBJ2-5; D may be TRBD1 (6 bases). CDR1 and CDR2 (germline): SGHRS, YFSETQ. V lost 0 bases and J 3 bases, leaving 6 bases between the germline ends. The CDR3 is 13 residues long. The CDR3, as DNA: TGCGCCAGCAGCTTGGGGACAGAAGAGACCCAGTACTTC. Its protein is CASSLGTEETQYF.

The chain links TRBV5-1 to TRBJ2-7, with TRBD1 identical over 8 bases. CDR3 length equals 15 residues. Germline V CDR1 and CDR2: SGHRS, YFSETQ. The V gene end was trimmed by 4 bases and the J gene end by 4 bases; junction bases not matched to a gene: 10. In nucleotides, the CDR3 is TGCGCCAGCAGCGAAATGGCAGGGGGCGCGTACGAGCAGTACTTC. This translates into CASSEMAGGAYEQYF.

This clone showed up just a few times. The chain has TRBV7-9 and TRBJ2-3, with 7 bases lining up with TRBD2. V trimming: 6 bases; J trimming: 4 bases; junction bases outside the gene matches: 4. The CDR3 runs to 13 residues. The germline gives CDR1 SEHNR, CDR2 FQNEAQ (reference sequence). CDR3 nucleotides: TGTGCCAGCAGGCCCAGCGGGGCAGATACGCAGTATTTT. This translates into CASRPSGADTQYF.

This clone was observed once. The chain is built from TRBV9 and TRBJ2-6, with D possibly being TRBD1 (5 bases). The V gene's germline CDR1 is SGDLS and CDR2 YYNGEE. Trimming shortened V by 0 bases and J by 0 bases, and 13 bases separated the two germline ends. CDR3 length equals 18 residues. The CDR3 DNA sequence: TGTGCCAGCAGCGTAGGTATAGGGGTCAGCTCTGGGGCCAACGTCCTGACTTTC. Protein sequence: CASSVGIGVSSGANVLTF. Drawing the rest from reference TRBV9 and TRBJ2-6, the complete variable domain is DSGVTQTPKHLITATGQRVTLRCSPRSGDLSVYWYQQSLDQGLQFLIQYYNGEERAKGNILERFSAQQFPDLHSELNLSSLELGDSALYFCASSVGIGVSSGANVLTFGAGSRLTVL.

V gene TRBV5-1 combines with J gene TRBJ2-1, with D perhaps TRBD2 (5 bases). V gave up 4 bases and J gave up 0 bases, with 11 bases separating them. Germline values: CDR1 SGHRS, CDR2 YFSETQ. CDR3 length equals 15 residues. The CDR3, as DNA: TGCGCCAGCAGCGCCATAGGGAGCTCCTACAATGAGCAGTTCTTC. This translates into CASSAIGSSYNEQFF.

The table lists this clone with a few counts. CDR3 bases: TGCGCCAGCAGCTTGGCCACAGGGACCCTATACAATGAGCAGTTCTTC. Its protein product is CASSLATGTLYNEQFF. This chain uses TRBV5-1 with TRBJ2-1, with TRBD1 as a possible D gene (6 bases). CDR3 length: 16 amino acids. Deletions cut 0 bases from V and 4 bases from J, with 14 bases between. Looked up from germline, CDR1 is SGHRS and CDR2 is YFSETQ. The full variable domain, with the rest looked up from reference TRBV5-1 and TRBJ2-1, is KAGVTQTPRYLIKTRGQQVTLSCSPISGHRSVSWYQQTPGQGLQFLFEYFSETQRNKGNFPGRFSGRQFSNSRSEMNVSTLELGDSALYLCASSLATGTLYNEQFFGPGTRLTVL.

CDR3 coding DNA: TGCGCCACCCGCACCATTCAAGGCAGGGAGGGGGAAAAACTGTTTTTT. Protein: CATRTIQGREGEKLFF. The rearrangement joins TRBV4-1 to TRBJ1-4, with TRBD1 as a possible D gene (5 bases). Trimming left V 10 bases short and J 8 bases short, with 26 bases between. Germline assignment: CDR1 MGHRA and CDR2 YSYEKL. CDR3 size: 16 residues.